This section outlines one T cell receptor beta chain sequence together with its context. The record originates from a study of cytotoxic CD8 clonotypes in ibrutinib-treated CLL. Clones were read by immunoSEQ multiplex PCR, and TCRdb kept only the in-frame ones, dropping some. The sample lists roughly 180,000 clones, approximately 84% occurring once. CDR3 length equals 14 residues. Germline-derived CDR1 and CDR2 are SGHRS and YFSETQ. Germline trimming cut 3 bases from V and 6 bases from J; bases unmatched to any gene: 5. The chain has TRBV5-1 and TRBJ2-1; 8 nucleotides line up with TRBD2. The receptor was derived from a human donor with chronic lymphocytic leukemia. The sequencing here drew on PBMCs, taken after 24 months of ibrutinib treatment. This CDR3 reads CASSYTGTSNEQFF. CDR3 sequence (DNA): TGCGCCAGCAGCTATACCGGGACTAGCAATGAGCAGTTCTTC.